The sequence of this TCR beta chain was determined in a study of Ad26.COV2.S vaccination and SARS-CoV-2 variants. Generated by immunoSEQ multiplex PCR, the TCRdb table keeps only in-frame clones and is missing some. The repertoire holds roughly 330,000 clones, approximately 87% seen once, with about 5% in the top ten. This clone was seen a few times. Stated treatment: over 15 received Ad26.COV2.S at low or high dose, single or two shots; 5 received placebo; per-sample allocation not given. Samples were taken on day 63 after the first vaccine or placebo injection. The V and J ends lost 4 bases and 8 bases respectively, with 12 bases between them. The CDR3 totals 13 residues. Germline V CDR1 and CDR2: KGHSH, LQKENI.

The rearrangement uses TRBV18 and TRBJ2-1; weak D call: TRBD2 (6 bases). The sequences come from peripheral blood, collected in a trial of Ad26.COV2.S vaccine versus placebo. This TCR came from a person aged 18-65 years who received the Ad26.COV2.S COVID-19 vaccine or a placebo. CDR3 in DNA: TGTGCCAGCTCACGTGGGGGGATAGATGAGCAGTTCTTC. Amino acids: CASSRGGIDEQFF.